Below, 15 T cell receptor beta chains from the same sample are listed, as sequenced in a study of CD8+CD57+ T cells in acquired aplastic anemia. Flow cytometry had shown expanded CD8+CD57+ cells in the patients chosen for sequencing. Profiling of TCR beta VDJ combinations and CDR3 sequences used genomic DNA as template. In TCRdb, the reads were re-called with MiXCR into one record per CDR3 protein. The data contain roughly 250,000 distinct CDR3 sequences, 47% of them singletons. Sequencing was done on a sample of sorted CD4+, CD8+, or CD8+CD57+ T cells (not recorded which) from PBMCs. Receptors originate from a human donor with aplastic anemia.

This clonotype was observed a few times. In DNA, the CDR3 is TGTGCCAGCAGCCAAGAAGCGGGAGGGCGGCATGAGCAGTTCTTC. Translation: CASSQEAGGRHEQFF. The chain is built from TRBV7-3 and TRBJ2-1, with TRBD2 matching over 10 bases. Germline assignment: CDR1 SGHTA and CDR2 FQGTGA. The CDR3 consists of 15 residues. V was pared by 5 bases and J by 8 bases, with 9 bases of the junction left unmatched.

This clonotype was found once. One junction end does not reproduce the germline sequence, and a read error may be involved. The chain carries TRBV4-3 and TRBJ1-5; D not resolved. This CDR3 has 12 amino acids. Germline lookup yields CDR1 LGHNA and CDR2 YSLEER. As DNA, the CDR3 is TGCGCCAGCAGCCAGGGGAATCGGCCCCAGCATTTT. This translates into CASSQGNRPQHF.

A word on this clonotype: The DNA is left out, because the CDR3 cannot be placed on it with certainty; the CDR3 is given as TCRdb lists it. V gene TRBV1 combines with J gene TRBJ2-2; TRBD1, as called in the table, went unchecked against the DNA. TRBV1 counts as a pseudogene. The CDR3 is made up of 19 amino acids, end residues included. The CDR3 region is CPCAISLQWTGPNTGELFF.

This clonotype was observed at least ten times. This chain uses TRBV6-5 with TRBJ1-3; D is perhaps TRBD1 (6 bases). The germline V gene encodes CDR1 MNHEY and CDR2 SVGAGI. The V end lost 0 bases, the J end lost 4 bases, and 10 bases lay between the germline ends. This CDR3 has 15 residues. In DNA, the CDR3 is TGTGCCAGCAGTTACTCAGGGGGGGAAGGAAACACCATATATTTT. Its protein is CASSYSGGEGNTIYF.

The chain couples TRBV7-9 to TRBJ2-7; D call uncertain. The V and J ends lost 0 bases and 0 bases respectively, with 9 bases between them. CDR3 length: 15 amino acids. Germline V CDR1 and CDR2: SEHNR, FQNEAQ (reference sequence). The CDR3 reads CASSLAESSSYEQYF. Here the CDR3 DNA reads TGTGCCAGCAGCTTAGCCGAGTCTAGCTCCTACGAGCAGTACTTC.

This clonotype was seen at least ten times. In DNA form, the CDR3 reads TGTGCCAGCAGTTACTCCGGGTCCGCTTCTCCCTATGGCTACACCTTC. This encodes CASSYSGSASPYGYTF. The V and J genes are TRBV6-5 and TRBJ1-2, with D uncertain. With 0 bases removed from V and 4 bases from J, the gap between germline ends came to 15 bases. CDR1 and CDR2 from the germline V gene are MNHEY and SVGAGI. CDR3 length: 16 amino acids.

This clonotype showed up just once. The chain recombines TRBV7-3 with TRBJ1-2, with D possibly TRBD1 on 6 matching bases. Trimming pared 5 bases from V and 7 bases from J, leaving 14 bases between. The CDR3 runs to 13 residues. Germline lookup yields CDR1 SGHTA and CDR2 FQGTGA. The CDR3 bases are TGTGCCAGCAGCCTGGGGGACACAGGTGGCTACACCTTC. Its protein is CASSLGDTGGYTF.

The rearrangement links TRBV20-1 to TRBJ2-1, with D tentatively TRBD1 (7 bases). V gave up 3 bases and J gave up 8 bases, with 23 bases separating them. CDR1 is DFQATT, CDR2 SNEGSKA, per germline (reference sequence). This CDR3 spans 16 amino acids. CDR3 in amino acids: CSASLLSGGIVDEQFF. The CDR3 DNA follows: TGCAGTGCTAGTCTCCTTTCAGGGGGGATAGTCGATGAGCAGTTCTTC.

This clonotype was counted at least ten times. V and J are TRBV4-2 and TRBJ2-5; TRBD2 aligns across 7 bases. Trimming took 1 base from V and 5 from J; bases not matched to a gene: 4. The CDR3 length is 14 residues. Germline V gives CDR1 LGHNA, CDR2 YNFKEQ. This CDR3 is CASSQGTSDETQYF. CDR3 coding DNA: TGTGCCAGCAGCCAAGGGACTAGTGATGAGACCCAGTACTTC.

The chain has TRBV25-1 and TRBJ2-1; 9 nucleotides align to TRBD2. Per germline, CDR1 MGHDK and CDR2 SYGVNS. The CDR3 has 20 amino acids. V lost 6 bases to trimming and J lost 0 bases; unmatched junction nucleotides: 18. This chain's CDR3 is CASSQDSGLASLRSYNEQFF. CDR3 in DNA: TGTGCCAGCAGCCAAGATAGCGGACTAGCGTCTCTTCGCTCCTACAATGAGCAGTTCTTC.

The V and J genes are TRBV11-2 and TRBJ1-3, with D uncertain. The germline V gene has CDR1 SGHAT and CDR2 FQNNGV. The CDR3 totals 15 residues. Deletions cut 0 bases from V and 2 bases from J, with 8 bases between. The CDR3 DNA sequence: TGTGCCAGCAGCTTAGAATTCGCCCCTGGAAACACCATATATTTT. Translated, it gives CASSLEFAPGNTIYF.

This clonotype was detected many times. The J gene is TRBJ2-6, the V gene TRBV9, with D possibly TRBD1 on 5 matching bases. This CDR3 spans 15 amino acids. V was shortened by 0 bases and J by 2 bases, with 6 bases between the two germline ends. CDR1 is SGDLS and CDR2 is YYNGEE in the germline V gene. The CDR3 loop is CASSVEGAGANVLTF. Written as DNA, the CDR3 is TGTGCCAGCAGCGTAGAAGGGGCTGGGGCCAACGTCCTGACTTTC.

The chain links TRBV7-2 to TRBJ1-3; weak D call: TRBD1 (5 bases). There are 15 residues in the CDR3. Germline V lookup: CDR1 SGHTA, CDR2 FQGNSA. V was shortened by 3 bases and J by 4 bases, with 13 bases between the two germline ends. CDR3 protein: CASSFSTGSGNTIYF. The CDR3 bases are TGTGCCAGCAGCTTCTCCACAGGATCAGGAAACACCATATATTTT.

The CDR3 protein is CATSEDTGTSGSSWTGELFF. The DNA for the CDR3 is TGTGCCACCAGTGAGGACACCGGGACTAGCGGGAGTAGTTGGACCGGGGAGCTGTTTTTT. The gene calls are TRBV24-1 and TRBJ2-2; TRBD2 aligns across 14 bases. This CDR3 spans 20 amino acids. With V trimmed by 4 bases and J by 5 bases, 14 bases remained unmatched. Germline values: CDR1 KGHDR, CDR2 SFDVKD.

J is TRBJ1-1 and V is TRBV15; D is uncertain. CDR3 size: 13 residues. The germline gives CDR1 LNHNV, CDR2 YYDKDF (reference sequence). CDR3 nucleotide sequence: TGTGCTAGCAGCTTAATTGCCGAAACTGAAGCTTTCTTT. Translation gives CASSLIAETEAFF.